This TCR beta chain came from a study of OX40 agonist ivuxolimab in advanced cancers. Clones were read by immunoSEQ multiplex PCR, and TCRdb kept only the in-frame ones, dropping some. The data show about 50,000 clones, with about 90% seen just once and around 1% held by the top ten. The J segment lost 3 bases and the V segment lost 3 bases, leaving 6 bases of the junction unmatched. In germline, CDR1 is SEHNR, CDR2 FQNEAQ (reference sequence). This CDR3 has 16 residues. This receptor was obtained from an adult with an advanced solid tumor such as melanoma, head and neck, liver or kidney cancer. This specimen was CD4+ or CD8+ T cells sorted from blood, taken in a trial of the OX40 agonist ivuxolimab. The gene calls are TRBV7-9 and TRBJ2-2, with TRBD1 matching over 8 bases. CDR3 sequence reads: CASSFRQGADTGELFF. CDR3 nucleotide sequence: TGTGCCAGCAGCTTCCGGCAGGGGGCCGACACCGGGGAGCTGTTTTTT.